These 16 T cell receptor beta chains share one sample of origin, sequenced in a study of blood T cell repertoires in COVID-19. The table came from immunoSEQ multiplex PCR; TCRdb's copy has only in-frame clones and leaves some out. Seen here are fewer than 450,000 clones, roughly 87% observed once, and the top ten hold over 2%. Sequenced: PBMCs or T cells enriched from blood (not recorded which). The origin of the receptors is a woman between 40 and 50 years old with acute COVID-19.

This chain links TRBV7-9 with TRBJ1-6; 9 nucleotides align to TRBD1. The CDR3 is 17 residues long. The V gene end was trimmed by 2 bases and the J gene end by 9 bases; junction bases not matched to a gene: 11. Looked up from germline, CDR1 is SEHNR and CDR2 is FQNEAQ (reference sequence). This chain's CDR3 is CASSLFTGQGQSSPLHF. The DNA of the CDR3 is TGTGCCAGCAGCTTATTTACGGGACAGGGCCAATCTTCACCCCTCCACTTT.

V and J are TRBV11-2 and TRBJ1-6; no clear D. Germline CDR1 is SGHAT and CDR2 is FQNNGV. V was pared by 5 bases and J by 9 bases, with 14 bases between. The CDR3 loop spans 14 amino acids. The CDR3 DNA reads TGTGCCAGCAGCGTACGACCTAGTGGTTCACCCCTCCACTTT. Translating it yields CASSVRPSGSPLHF.

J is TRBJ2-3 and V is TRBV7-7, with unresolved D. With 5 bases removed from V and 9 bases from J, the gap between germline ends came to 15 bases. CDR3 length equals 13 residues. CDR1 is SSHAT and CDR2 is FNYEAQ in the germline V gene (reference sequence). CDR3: CASSLSAGSTQYF. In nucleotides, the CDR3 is TGTGCCAGCAGCCTTTCCGCCGGGTCAACGCAGTATTTT.

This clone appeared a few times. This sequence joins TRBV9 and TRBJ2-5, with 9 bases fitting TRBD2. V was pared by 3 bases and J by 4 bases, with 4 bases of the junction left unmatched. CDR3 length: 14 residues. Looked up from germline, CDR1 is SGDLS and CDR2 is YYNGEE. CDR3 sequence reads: CASSGSGGGETQYF. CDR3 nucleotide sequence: TGTGCCAGCAGCGGTAGCGGGGGAGGAGAGACCCAGTACTTC.

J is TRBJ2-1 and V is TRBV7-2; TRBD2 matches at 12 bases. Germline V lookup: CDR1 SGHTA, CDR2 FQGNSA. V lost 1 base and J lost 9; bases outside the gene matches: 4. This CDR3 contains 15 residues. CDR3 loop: CASSLGRLAGVEQFF. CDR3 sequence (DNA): TGTGCCAGCAGCTTAGGGCGACTAGCGGGGGTTGAGCAGTTCTTC. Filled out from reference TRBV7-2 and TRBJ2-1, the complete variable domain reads GAGVSQSPSNKVTEKGKDVELRCDPISGHTALYWYRQSLGQGLEFLIYFQGNSAPDKSGLPSDRFSAERTGGSVSTLTIQRTQQEDSAVYLCASSLGRLAGVEQFFGPGTRLTVL.

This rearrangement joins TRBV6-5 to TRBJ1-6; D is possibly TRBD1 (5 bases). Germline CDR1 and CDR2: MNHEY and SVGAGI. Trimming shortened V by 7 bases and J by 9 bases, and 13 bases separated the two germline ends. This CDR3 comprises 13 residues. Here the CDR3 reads CASKGGESSPLHF. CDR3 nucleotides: TGTGCCAGCAAGGGAGGGGAATCTTCACCCCTCCACTTT.

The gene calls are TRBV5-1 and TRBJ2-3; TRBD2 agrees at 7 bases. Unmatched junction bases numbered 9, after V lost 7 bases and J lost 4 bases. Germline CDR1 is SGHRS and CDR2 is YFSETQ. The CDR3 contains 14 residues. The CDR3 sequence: CASQRGGEADTQYF. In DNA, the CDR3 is TGCGCCAGCCAAAGGGGAGGGGAGGCAGATACGCAGTATTTT.

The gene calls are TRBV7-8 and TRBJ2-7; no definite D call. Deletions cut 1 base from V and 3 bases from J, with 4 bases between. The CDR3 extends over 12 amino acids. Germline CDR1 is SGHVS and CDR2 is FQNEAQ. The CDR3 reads CASSLDFYEQYF. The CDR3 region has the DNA TGTGCCAGCAGCTTAGACTTCTACGAGCAGTACTTC.

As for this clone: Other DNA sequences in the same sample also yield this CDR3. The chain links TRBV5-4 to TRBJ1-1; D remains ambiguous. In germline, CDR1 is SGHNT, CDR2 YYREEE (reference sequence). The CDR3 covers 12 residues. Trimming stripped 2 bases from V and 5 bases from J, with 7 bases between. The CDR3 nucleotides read TGTGCCAGCAGCTTCCGGGGTACTGAAGCTTTCTTT. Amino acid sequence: CASSFRGTEAFF. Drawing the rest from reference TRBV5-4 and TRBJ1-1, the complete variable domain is ETGVTQSPTHLIKTRGQQVTLRCSSQSGHNTVSWYQQALGQGPQFIFQYYREEENGRGNFPPRFSGLQFPNYSSELNVNALELDDSALYLCASSFRGTEAFFGQGTRLTVV.

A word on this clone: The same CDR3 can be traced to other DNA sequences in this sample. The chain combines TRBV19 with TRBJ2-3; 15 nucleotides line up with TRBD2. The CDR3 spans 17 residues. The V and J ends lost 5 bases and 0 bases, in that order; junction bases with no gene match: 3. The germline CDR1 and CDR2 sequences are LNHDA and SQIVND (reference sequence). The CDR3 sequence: CASSRGTSGGSTDTQYF. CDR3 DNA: TGTGCCAGTAGTCGGGGGACTAGCGGGGGGAGCACAGATACGCAGTATTTT.

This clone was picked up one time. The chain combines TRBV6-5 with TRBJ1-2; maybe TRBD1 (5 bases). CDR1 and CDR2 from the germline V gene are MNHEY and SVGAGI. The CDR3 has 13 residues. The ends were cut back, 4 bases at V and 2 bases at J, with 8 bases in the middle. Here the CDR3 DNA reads TGTGCCAGCAGTTTCGCAGGGAACTATGGCTACACCTTC. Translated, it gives CASSFAGNYGYTF.

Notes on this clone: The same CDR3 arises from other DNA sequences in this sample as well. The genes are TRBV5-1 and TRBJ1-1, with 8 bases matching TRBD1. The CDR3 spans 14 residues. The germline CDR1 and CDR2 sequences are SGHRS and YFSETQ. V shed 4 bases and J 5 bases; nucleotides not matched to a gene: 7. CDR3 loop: CASSLTGEVTEAFF. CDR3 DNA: TGCGCCAGCAGCCTGACAGGGGAAGTAACTGAAGCTTTCTTT. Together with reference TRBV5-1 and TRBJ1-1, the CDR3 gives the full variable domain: KAGVTQTPRYLIKTRGQQVTLSCSPISGHRSVSWYQQTPGQGLQFLFEYFSETQRNKGNFPGRFSGRQFSNSRSEMNVSTLELGDSALYLCASSLTGEVTEAFFGQGTRLTVV.

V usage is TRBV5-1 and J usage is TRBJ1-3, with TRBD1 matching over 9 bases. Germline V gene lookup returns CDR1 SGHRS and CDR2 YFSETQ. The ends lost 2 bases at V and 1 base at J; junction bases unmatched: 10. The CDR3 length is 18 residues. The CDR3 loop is CASSFNPGQGLSGNTIYF. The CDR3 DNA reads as TGCGCCAGCAGCTTTAACCCGGGACAGGGACTGTCTGGAAACACCATATATTTT.

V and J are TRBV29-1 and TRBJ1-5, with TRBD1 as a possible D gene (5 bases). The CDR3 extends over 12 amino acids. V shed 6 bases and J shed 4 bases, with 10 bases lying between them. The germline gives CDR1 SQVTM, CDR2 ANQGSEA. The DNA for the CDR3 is TGCAGCGTGGGAGGGGATAATCAGCCCCAGCATTTT. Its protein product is CSVGGDNQPQHF.

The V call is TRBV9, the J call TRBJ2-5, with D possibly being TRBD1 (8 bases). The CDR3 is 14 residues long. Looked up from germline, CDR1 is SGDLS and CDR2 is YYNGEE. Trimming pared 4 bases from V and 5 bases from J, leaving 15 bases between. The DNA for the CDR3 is TGTGCCAGCAGCACACACAGGGGGGGCGAGACCCAGTACTTC. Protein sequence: CASSTHRGGETQYF.

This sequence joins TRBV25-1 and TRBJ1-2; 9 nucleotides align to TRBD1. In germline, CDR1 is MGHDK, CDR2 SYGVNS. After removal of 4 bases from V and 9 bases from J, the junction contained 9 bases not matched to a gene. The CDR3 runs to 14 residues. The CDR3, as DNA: TGTGCCAGCAGTGTTTCTGGGACAGGGAGGCGCTACACCTTC. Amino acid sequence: CASSVSGTGRRYTF.